One sample yielded the 32 T cell receptor beta chains listed below, sequenced in a study of T cell responses to AZD1222 COVID-19 vaccine. Assay: immunoSEQ multiplex PCR; the TCRdb copy retains only in-frame clones and omits some. The sample contains some 100,000 clones, about 88% of which appear only once. The source material was peripheral blood, sampled 28 days after the second AZD1222 dose. The receptors stem from an adult who received the AZD1222 COVID-19 vaccine.

DNA for the CDR3: TGTGCCAGCAGTCGGACTAGCGGCCAAGAGACCCAGTACTTC. This gives the protein CASSRTSGQETQYF. This sequence joins TRBV28 and TRBJ2-5, with 10 bases lining up with TRBD2. The CDR3 has 14 amino acids. V lost 5 bases, J lost 1 base, and 1 base stayed unmatched. Per the germline V gene, CDR1 is MDHEN and CDR2 is SYDVKM. Full variable domain (outside the CDR3, taken from reference TRBV28 and TRBJ2-5): DVKVTQSSRYLVKRTGEKVFLECVQDMDHENMFWYRQDPGLGLRLIYFSYDVKMKEKGDIPEGYSVSREKKERFSLILESASTNQTSMYLCASSRTSGQETQYFGPGTRLLVL.

This clone was detected only once. The chain has TRBV7-8 and TRBJ2-7; the D call may be TRBD1 or TRBD2 (6 bases each). The CDR3 is 15 amino acids. CDR1 and CDR2 (germline): SGHVS, FQNEAQ. V was trimmed by 3 bases and J by 0 bases, leaving 12 bases between them. The chain's CDR3 is CASSLEGGGSYEQYF. The CDR3 DNA follows: TGTGCCAGCAGCTTGGAAGGAGGGGGCTCCTACGAGCAGTACTTC.

The chain joins TRBV30 to TRBJ1-2; D uncertain. The V and J ends lost 0 bases and 10 bases respectively, with 9 bases between them. CDR1 and CDR2 from the germline V gene are GTSNPN and SVGIG (reference sequence). The CDR3 covers 11 residues. The CDR3 region has the DNA TGTGCCTGGAGTGTACTCCCTAACTACACCTTC. Protein product: CAWSVLPNYTF. Combining the CDR3 with reference TRBV30 and TRBJ1-2 gives the whole variable domain SQTIHQWPATLVQPVGSPLSLECTVEGTSNPNLYWYRQAAGRGLQLLFYSVGIGQISSEVPQNLSASRPQDRQFILSSKKLLLSDSGFYLCAWSVLPNYTFGSGTRLTVV.

This chain connects TRBV4-3 to TRBJ2-1; D may be TRBD1 (6 bases). Trimming took 1 base from V and 6 from J, leaving 13 bases between them. CDR1 and CDR2 from the germline V gene are LGHNA and YSLEER. This CDR3 spans 15 amino acids. This CDR3 reads CASSQGPGQFNEQFF. Written as DNA, the CDR3 is TGCGCCAGCAGCCAAGGACCCGGACAGTTCAATGAGCAGTTCTTC.

As concerns this clone: The same CDR3 arises from other DNA sequences in this sample as well. The gene calls are TRBV7-2 and TRBJ1-4; D is ambiguous. Germline CDR1 and CDR2: SGHTA and FQGNSA. The CDR3 loop spans 15 amino acids. The V and J ends lost 6 bases and 5 bases respectively, with 16 bases between them. The CDR3 sequence is CASSLGGVRNEKLFF. As DNA, the CDR3 is TGTGCCAGCAGTCTGGGAGGTGTGAGGAATGAAAAACTGTTTTTT.

This chain connects TRBV5-1 to TRBJ1-1; TRBD1 matches at 10 bases. The CDR3 has 15 amino acids. Per germline, CDR1 SGHRS and CDR2 YFSETQ. J was trimmed by 5 bases and V by 3 bases; bases with no gene match: 7. In nucleotides, the CDR3 is TGCGCCAGCAGCTGGGGGACAGGGGCGAGTACTGAAGCTTTCTTT. Translation gives CASSWGTGASTEAFF.

The rearrangement links TRBV3-1 (or the pseudogene TRBV3-2) to TRBJ1-5; D perhaps matches TRBD1 (5 bases). V was cut by 1 base and J by 6 bases, with 10 bases left in between. Germline CDR1 is LGHDT and CDR2 is YNNKEL (reference sequence). This CDR3 region has 14 residues. The CDR3 DNA reads as TGTGCCAGCAGCCAAGGTGGCGGGGCTCAGCCCCAGCATTTT. Translation gives CASSQGGGAQPQHF.

CDR3 sequence: CASRRGQLYGYTF. CDR3 DNA: TGTGCCAGTAGGCGCGGACAGCTCTATGGCTACACCTTC. The V call is TRBV19, the J call TRBJ1-2, with a possible D match to TRBD1 (6 bases). The ends were cut back, 6 bases at V and 4 bases at J, with 12 bases in the middle. Per germline, CDR1 LNHDA and CDR2 SQIVND (reference sequence). This CDR3 region has 13 residues.

The V call is TRBV5-5, the J call TRBJ2-7, with D perhaps matching TRBD2 (5 bases). The germline V gene encodes CDR1 SGHKS and CDR2 YYEKEE (reference sequence). Trimming left V 1 base short and J 4 bases short, with 6 bases between. The CDR3 runs to 12 residues. This CDR3 reads CASSLTRYEQYF. In DNA, the CDR3 is TGTGCCAGCAGCTTGACTAGGTACGAGCAGTACTTC.

The chain joins TRBV29-1 to TRBJ1-2, with D possibly being TRBD1 (5 bases). This CDR3 is 13 amino acids long. The V end was cut by 8 bases, the J end by 7 bases, with 20 bases between. Germline loops: CDR1 SQVTM, CDR2 ANQGSEA. This CDR3 reads CSPGPGGESGYTF. CDR3 bases: TGCAGCCCGGGGCCGGGTGGAGAAAGTGGCTACACCTTC.

The gene calls are TRBV7-9 and TRBJ2-2, with 7 bases matching TRBD2. V was pared by 5 bases and J by 2 bases, with 5 bases of the junction left unmatched. This CDR3 is built from 15 residues. Per germline, CDR1 SEHNR and CDR2 FQNEAQ (reference sequence). CDR3 coding DNA: TGTGCCAGCAGCCTGACTAGCCCTAACACCGGGGAGCTGTTTTTT. It is translated as CASSLTSPNTGELFF.

A word on this clone: The junction departs from the called germline gene at one end, perhaps through a read error. V is TRBV19 and J is TRBJ2-1, with TRBD2 identical over 9 bases. The germline V gene encodes CDR1 LNHDA and CDR2 SQIVND (reference sequence). The CDR3 loop spans 15 amino acids. The CDR3 reads CASSPEGGGVYPMVF. In nucleotides, the CDR3 is TGTGCCAGTAGCCCCGAGGGCGGGGGGGTGTACCCTATGGTCTTC.

This chain links TRBV27 with TRBJ1-6, with 8 positions matching TRBD1. CDR1 and CDR2 from the germline V gene are MNHEY and SMNVEV (reference sequence). The CDR3 is made up of 15 amino acids. J gave up 7 bases and V 5 bases, and 7 bases lay outside the gene matches. CDR3 amino acids: CASSGRTGFNSPLHF. The CDR3 DNA is TGTGCCAGCAGTGGAAGGACAGGGTTCAATTCACCCCTCCACTTT.

DNA for the CDR3: TGTGCCACCAGCAGAGATTTTGGTGAAAGCAGGGGAAACACTGAAGCTTTCTTT. Residues: CATSRDFGESRGNTEAFF. The gene calls are TRBV15 and TRBJ1-1; possibly TRBD1 for D (6 bases). Trimming left V 0 bases short and J 2 bases short, with 19 bases between. The CDR3 contains 18 residues. Germline lookup yields CDR1 LNHNV and CDR2 YYDKDF (reference sequence).

The V and J genes are TRBV7-6 and TRBJ1-1; maybe TRBD1 (6 bases). This CDR3 has 13 amino acids. V gave up 2 bases and J gave up 6 bases, with 10 bases separating them. Germline CDR1 and CDR2: SGHVS and FNYEAQ. CDR3: CASSLTGLPEAFF. The CDR3, as DNA: TGTGCCAGCAGCTTAACAGGGCTCCCTGAAGCTTTCTTT.

The table lists this clone with a few counts. The chain carries TRBV6-2 or TRBV6-3 and TRBJ2-2, with unresolved D. The CDR3 length is 15 residues. Trimming shortened V by 0 bases and J by 6 bases, and 11 bases separated the two germline ends. CDR1 is MNHEY and CDR2 is SVGEGT in the germline V gene. CDR3 nucleotides: TGTGCCAGCAGTTACTCGATCACCGAGCCCGGGGAGCTGTTTTTT. Translating gives CASSYSITEPGELFF.

The chain is built from TRBV7-3 and TRBJ1-4, with TRBD1 as a possible D gene (5 bases). The CDR3 loop spans 15 amino acids. Germline V CDR1 and CDR2: SGHTA, FQGTGA. Between the trimmed V and J ends, which lost 4 bases and 0 bases, there was a span of 9 bases. The CDR3 DNA reads TGTGCCAGCAGCTCTGACAGTCCAACTAATGAAAAACTGTTTTTT. Protein product: CASSSDSPTNEKLFF. The full variable domain, with the rest looked up from reference TRBV7-3 and TRBJ1-4, is GAGVSQTPSNKVTEKGKYVELRCDPISGHTALYWYRQSLGQGPEFLIYFQGTGAADDSGLPNDRFFAVRPEGSVSTLKIQRTERGDSAVYLCASSSDSPTNEKLFFGSGTQLSVL.

The V and J genes are TRBV5-4 and TRBJ1-4; D perhaps matches TRBD1 (6 bases). The CDR3 has 16 amino acids. The germline V gene has CDR1 SGHNT and CDR2 YYREEE (reference sequence). Trimming shortened V by 0 bases and J by 6 bases, and 15 bases separated the two germline ends. The CDR3 reads CASSLDTWGRDEKLFF. CDR3 bases: TGTGCCAGCAGCTTGGATACCTGGGGGCGCGATGAAAAACTGTTTTTT.

The rearrangement joins TRBV7-2 to TRBJ1-1; no clear D gene. V was shortened by 0 bases and J by 1 base, with 9 bases between the two germline ends. This CDR3 spans 15 amino acids. Germline loops: CDR1 SGHTA, CDR2 FQGNSA. The CDR3 coding sequence is TGTGCCAGCAGCTTAGCGCTAGGCGGGAACACTGAAGCTTTCTTT. It codes for CASSLALGGNTEAFF.

This rearrangement joins TRBV28 to TRBJ1-6; TRBD1 matches 8 bases. The germline V gene encodes CDR1 MDHEN and CDR2 SYDVKM. V gave up 3 bases and J gave up 5 bases; unmatched junction bases: 6. CDR3 length: 16 residues. The CDR3 loop is CASSLLQGANNSPLHF. As DNA, the CDR3 is TGTGCCAGCAGTTTGCTGCAGGGGGCAAATAATTCACCCCTCCACTTT.

This chain links TRBV4-2 with TRBJ1-1; D is undetermined. This CDR3 has 15 amino acids. V lost 1 base, J lost 2 bases, and 11 bases lay in between. Germline assignment: CDR1 LGHNA and CDR2 YNFKEQ. The DNA for the CDR3 is TGTGCCAGCAGCCAAGGGAAAGGCCCCAACACTGAAGCTTTCTTT. Its translation is CASSQGKGPNTEAFF.

This chain connects TRBV6-1 to TRBJ2-1; tentatively, D is TRBD1 (6 bases). There are 17 residues in the CDR3. Looked up from germline, CDR1 is MNHNS and CDR2 is SASEGT. The V end was cut by 2 bases, the J end by 3 bases, with 17 bases between. The CDR3 DNA follows: TGTGCCAGCAGTGAAAGGCGACAGGCCGAAGGCTACAATGAGCAGTTCTTC. Its translation: CASSERRQAEGYNEQFF.

This chain connects TRBV27 to TRBJ2-1; D is perhaps TRBD1 or TRBD2 (5 bases each). V was cut by 5 bases and J by 6 bases, with 14 bases left in between. There are 14 residues in the CDR3. The V gene's germline CDR1 is MNHEY and CDR2 SMNVEV (reference sequence). CDR3 in amino acids: CASSPSRGRNEQFF. CDR3 coding DNA: TGTGCCAGCAGTCCCTCCCGGGGACGCAATGAGCAGTTCTTC.

This clone was seen more than once but under ten times. J is TRBJ2-7 and V is TRBV30; a weak D match, TRBD2 (6 bases). The CDR3 totals 13 residues. Trimming stripped 1 base from V and 3 bases from J, with 10 bases between. Germline-derived CDR1 and CDR2 are GTSNPN and SVGIG (reference sequence). The CDR3 DNA sequence: TGTGCCTGGAGTGGGGACGGGGGCTACGAGCAGTACTTC. Its translation: CAWSGDGGYEQYF.

This chain uses TRBV5-1 with TRBJ1-6; possible D gene TRBD1, 5 bases. The CDR3 has 14 amino acids. Germline values: CDR1 SGHRS, CDR2 YFSETQ. Trimming removed 9 bases from V and 9 bases from J, with 19 bases in between. The CDR3 sequence is CATTDGQGGSPLHF. The CDR3 DNA sequence: TGCGCCACTACGGATGGGCAGGGTGGTTCACCCCTCCACTTT.

The chain links TRBV6-2 or TRBV6-3 to TRBJ2-7; no definite D call. There are 16 residues in the CDR3. The germline V and J ends were trimmed by 0 bases and 0 bases, with 12 bases remaining between them. Germline assignment: CDR1 MNHEY and CDR2 SVGEGT. The CDR3 loop is CASSYSSSRLSYEQYF. CDR3 sequence (DNA): TGTGCCAGCAGTTACTCGTCCAGCCGACTCTCCTACGAGCAGTACTTC.

The V gene is TRBV20-1, the J gene TRBJ1-1, with a weak D call TRBD1 (6 bases). Looked up from germline, CDR1 is DFQATT and CDR2 is SNEGSKA (reference sequence). V lost 5 bases to trimming and J lost 11 bases, with 15 bases between them. The CDR3 length is 11 residues. The CDR3 region has the DNA TGCAGTGCTTCCTCAGGGGAGCAGGCTTTCTTT. Residues: CSASSGEQAFF.

V is TRBV9 and J is TRBJ2-3; D ambiguous. Trimming removed 3 bases at V and 6 bases at J, with 2 bases between. CDR1 SGDLS and CDR2 YYNGEE come from the germline V gene. This CDR3 spans 10 amino acids. The CDR3 reads CASSEDTQYF. DNA for the CDR3: TGTGCCAGCAGCGAGGATACGCAGTATTTT.

The chain recombines TRBV6-1 with TRBJ1-5, with a possible D match to TRBD1 (6 bases). The CDR3 consists of 16 residues. Germline V gives CDR1 MNHNS, CDR2 SASEGT. Trimming removed 1 base from V and 5 bases from J, with 15 bases in between. The CDR3 DNA follows: TGTGCCAGCAGTGAAGTGGGCAGGGGATCGGATCAGCCCCAGCATTTT. Translated: CASSEVGRGSDQPQHF.

V and J are TRBV9 and TRBJ1-2; no definite D call. Germline CDR1 SGDLS, CDR2 YYNGEE. This CDR3 has 15 residues. V lost 0 bases and J 4 bases, leaving 13 bases between the germline ends. As DNA, the CDR3 is TGTGCCAGCAGCGTAGATTTTTCCCGGGGCTATGGCTACACCTTC. Translation: CASSVDFSRGYGYTF.

The chain links TRBV11-2 to TRBJ2-1; 7 nucleotides line up with TRBD2. The length of the CDR3 is 16 residues. The V segment lost 3 bases and the J segment 0 bases; nucleotides outside the gene matches: 5. CDR1 and CDR2 (germline): SGHAT, FQNNGV. The CDR3 spells CASSFSSGSSYNEQFF. Written as DNA, the CDR3 is TGTGCCAGCAGCTTCTCTAGCGGTAGCTCCTACAATGAGCAGTTCTTC.

CDR3 sequence reads: CASSLRGSYNEQFF. CDR3 nucleotides: TGTGCCAGCAGCTTACGCGGGAGCTACAATGAGCAGTTCTTC. J is TRBJ2-1 and V is TRBV7-3; 7 nucleotides match TRBD2. The length of the CDR3 is 14 residues. The germline CDR1 and CDR2 sequences are SGHTA and FQGTGA. Germline trimming cut 2 bases from V and 3 bases from J; bases unmatched to any gene: 1.